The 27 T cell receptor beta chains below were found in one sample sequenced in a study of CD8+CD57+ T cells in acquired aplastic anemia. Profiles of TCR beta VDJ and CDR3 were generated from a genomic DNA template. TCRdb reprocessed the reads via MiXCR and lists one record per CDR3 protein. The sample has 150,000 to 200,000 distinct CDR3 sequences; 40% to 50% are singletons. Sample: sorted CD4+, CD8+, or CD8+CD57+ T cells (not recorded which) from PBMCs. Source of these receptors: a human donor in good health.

The CDR3 bases are TGTGCCACCAGCAGAGATCTGGACAGTGGGGCTTTCTTT. Protein sequence: CATSRDLDSGAFF. The V and J genes are TRBV15 and TRBJ1-1, with a weak D call TRBD1 (6 bases). CDR1 LNHNV and CDR2 YYDKDF come from the germline V gene (reference sequence). Between the trimmed V and J ends, which lost 0 bases and 11 bases, there was a span of 13 bases. The length of the CDR3 is 13 residues.

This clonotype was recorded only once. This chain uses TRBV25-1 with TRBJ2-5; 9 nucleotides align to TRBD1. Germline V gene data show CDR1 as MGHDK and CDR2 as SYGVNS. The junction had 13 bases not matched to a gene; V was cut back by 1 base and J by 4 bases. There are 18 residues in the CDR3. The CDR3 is CASSESFSGTGPPETQYF. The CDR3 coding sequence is TGTGCCAGCAGTGAATCTTTCTCTGGGACAGGGCCCCCAGAGACCCAGTACTTC.

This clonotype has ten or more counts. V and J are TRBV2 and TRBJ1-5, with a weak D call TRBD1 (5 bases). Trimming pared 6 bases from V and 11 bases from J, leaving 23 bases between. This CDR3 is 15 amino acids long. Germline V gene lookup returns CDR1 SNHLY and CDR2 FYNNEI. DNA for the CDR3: TGTGCCAGCAGCCAAGGGACGGACGAGCGGCAGTCCCAGCATTTT. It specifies CASSQGTDERQSQHF.

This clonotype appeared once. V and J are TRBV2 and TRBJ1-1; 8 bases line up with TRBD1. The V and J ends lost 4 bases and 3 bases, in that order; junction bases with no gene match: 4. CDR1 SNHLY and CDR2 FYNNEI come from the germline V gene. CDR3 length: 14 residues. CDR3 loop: CASSGRQGHTEAFF. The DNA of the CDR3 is TGTGCCAGCAGTGGGAGACAGGGGCACACTGAAGCTTTCTTT. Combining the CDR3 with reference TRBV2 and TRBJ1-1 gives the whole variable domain EPEVTQTPSHQVTQMGQEVILRCVPISNHLYFYWYRQILGQKVEFLVSFYNNEISEKSEIFDDQFSVERPDGSNFTLKIRSTKLEDSAMYFCASSGRQGHTEAFFGQGTRLTVV.

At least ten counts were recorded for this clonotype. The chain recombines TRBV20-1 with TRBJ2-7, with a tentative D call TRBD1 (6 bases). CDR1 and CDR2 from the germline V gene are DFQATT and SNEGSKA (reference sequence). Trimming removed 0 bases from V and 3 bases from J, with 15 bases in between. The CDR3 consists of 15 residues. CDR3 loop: CSARDGTGPIYEQYF. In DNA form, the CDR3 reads TGCAGTGCTAGAGATGGAACAGGGCCAATCTACGAGCAGTACTTC.

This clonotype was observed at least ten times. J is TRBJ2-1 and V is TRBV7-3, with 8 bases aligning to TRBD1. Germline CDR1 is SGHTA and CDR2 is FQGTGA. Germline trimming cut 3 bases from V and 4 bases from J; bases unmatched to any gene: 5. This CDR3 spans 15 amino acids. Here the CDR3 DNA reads TGTGCCAGCAGCTTTGGGGACAGGTCATACAATGAGCAGTTCTTC. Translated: CASSFGDRSYNEQFF.

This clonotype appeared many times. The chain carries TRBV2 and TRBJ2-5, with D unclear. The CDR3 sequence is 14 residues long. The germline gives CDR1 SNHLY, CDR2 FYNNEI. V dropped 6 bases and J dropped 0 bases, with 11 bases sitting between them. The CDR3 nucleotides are TGTGCCAGCAGAGCCTCAGAGAACCAAGAGACCCAGTACTTC. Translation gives CASRASENQETQYF. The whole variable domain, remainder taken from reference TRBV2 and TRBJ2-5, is EPEVTQTPSHQVTQMGQEVILRCVPISNHLYFYWYRQILGQKVEFLVSFYNNEISEKSEIFDDQFSVERPDGSNFTLKIRSTKLEDSAMYFCASRASENQETQYFGPGTRLLVL.

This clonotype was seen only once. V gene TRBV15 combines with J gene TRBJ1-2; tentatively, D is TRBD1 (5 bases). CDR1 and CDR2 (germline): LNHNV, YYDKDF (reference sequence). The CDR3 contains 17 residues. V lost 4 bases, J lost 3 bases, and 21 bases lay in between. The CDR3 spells CATSIPTGGERHYGYTF. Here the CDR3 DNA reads TGTGCCACCAGCATCCCGACCGGGGGGGAGCGGCACTATGGCTACACCTTC.

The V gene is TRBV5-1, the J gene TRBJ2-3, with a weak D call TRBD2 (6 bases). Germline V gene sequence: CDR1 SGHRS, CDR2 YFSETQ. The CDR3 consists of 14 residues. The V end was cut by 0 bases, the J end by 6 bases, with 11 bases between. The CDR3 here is CASSLAGGEDTQYF. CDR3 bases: TGCGCCAGCAGCTTGGCCGGGGGTGAGGATACGCAGTATTTT. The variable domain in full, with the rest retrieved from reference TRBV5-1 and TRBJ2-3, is KAGVTQTPRYLIKTRGQQVTLSCSPISGHRSVSWYQQTPGQGLQFLFEYFSETQRNKGNFPGRFSGRQFSNSRSEMNVSTLELGDSALYLCASSLAGGEDTQYFGPGTRLTVL.

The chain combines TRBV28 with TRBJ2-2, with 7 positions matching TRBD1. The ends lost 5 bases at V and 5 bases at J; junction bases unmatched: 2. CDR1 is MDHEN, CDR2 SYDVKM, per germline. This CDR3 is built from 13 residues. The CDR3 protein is CASSGQVTGELFF. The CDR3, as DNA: TGTGCCAGCAGTGGACAGGTGACCGGGGAGCTGTTTTTT.

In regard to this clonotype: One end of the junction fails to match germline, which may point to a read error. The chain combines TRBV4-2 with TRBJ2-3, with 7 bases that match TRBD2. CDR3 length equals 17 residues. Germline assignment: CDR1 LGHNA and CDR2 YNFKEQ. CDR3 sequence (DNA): TGTGCCGGCAGCCAAGATTTGCTCGGGGGGAGCACAGATACGCAGTATTTT. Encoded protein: CAGSQDLLGGSTDTQYF.

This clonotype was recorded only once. The CDR3 protein is CATSRDRNQGETQYF. In DNA form, the CDR3 reads TGTGCCACCAGCAGAGATAGGAATCAAGGAGAGACCCAGTACTTC. This sequence joins TRBV15 and TRBJ2-5, with D unclear. Trimming took off 0 bases at V and 4 bases at J, with 12 bases between the two ends. The CDR3 length is 15 residues. The germline V gene encodes CDR1 LNHNV and CDR2 YYDKDF (reference sequence).

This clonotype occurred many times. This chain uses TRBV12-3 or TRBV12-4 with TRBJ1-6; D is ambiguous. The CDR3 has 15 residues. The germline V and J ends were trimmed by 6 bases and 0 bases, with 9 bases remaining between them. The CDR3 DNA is TGTGCCAGCAGCCCGAAGAGCTCCTATAATTCACCCCTCCACTTT. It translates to CASSPKSSYNSPLHF.

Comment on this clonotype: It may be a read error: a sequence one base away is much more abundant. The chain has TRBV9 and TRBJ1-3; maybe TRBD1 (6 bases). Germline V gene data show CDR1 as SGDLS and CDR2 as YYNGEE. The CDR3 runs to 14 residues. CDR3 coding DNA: TGTGCCAGCAGCGTAGGTACAGGGCGAAACACCATGTATTTT. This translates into CASSVGTGRNTMYF.

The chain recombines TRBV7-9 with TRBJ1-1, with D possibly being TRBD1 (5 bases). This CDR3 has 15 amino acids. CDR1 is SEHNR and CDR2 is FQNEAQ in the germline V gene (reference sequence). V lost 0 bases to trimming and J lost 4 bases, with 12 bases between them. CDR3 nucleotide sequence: TGTGCCAGCAGCTTAGCGGGGCCGGGAGTCACTGAAGCTTTCTTT. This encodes CASSLAGPGVTEAFF. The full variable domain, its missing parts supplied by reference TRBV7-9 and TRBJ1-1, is DTGVSQNPRHKITKRGQNVTFRCDPISEHNRLYWYRQTLGQGPEFLTYFQNEAQLEKSRLLSDRFSAERPKGSFSTLEIQRTEQGDSAMYLCASSLAGPGVTEAFFGQGTRLTVV.

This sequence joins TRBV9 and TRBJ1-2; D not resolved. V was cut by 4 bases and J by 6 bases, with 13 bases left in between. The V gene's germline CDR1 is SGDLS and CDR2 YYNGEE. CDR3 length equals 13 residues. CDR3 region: CASSTYPRNGYTF. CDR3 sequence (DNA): TGTGCCAGCAGCACCTACCCCCGGAATGGCTACACCTTC.

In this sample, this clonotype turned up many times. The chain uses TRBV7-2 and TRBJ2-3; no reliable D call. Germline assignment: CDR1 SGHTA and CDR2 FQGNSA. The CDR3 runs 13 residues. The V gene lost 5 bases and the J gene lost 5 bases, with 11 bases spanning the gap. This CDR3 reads CASSLSTGDTQYF. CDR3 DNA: TGTGCCAGCAGCCTGAGTACGGGAGATACGCAGTATTTT.

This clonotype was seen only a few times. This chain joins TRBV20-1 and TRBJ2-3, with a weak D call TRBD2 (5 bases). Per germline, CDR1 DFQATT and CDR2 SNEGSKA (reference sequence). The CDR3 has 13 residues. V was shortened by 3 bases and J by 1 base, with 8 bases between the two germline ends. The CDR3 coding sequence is TGCAGTGCTAGGAGGGCCGGCACAGATACGCAGTATTTT. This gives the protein CSARRAGTDTQYF.

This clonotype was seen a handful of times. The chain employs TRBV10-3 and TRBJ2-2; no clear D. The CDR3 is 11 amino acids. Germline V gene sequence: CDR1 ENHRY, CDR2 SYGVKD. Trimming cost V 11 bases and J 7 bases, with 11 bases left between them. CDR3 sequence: CAFTADGELFF. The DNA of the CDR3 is TGTGCCTTCACAGCCGACGGGGAGCTGTTTTTT.

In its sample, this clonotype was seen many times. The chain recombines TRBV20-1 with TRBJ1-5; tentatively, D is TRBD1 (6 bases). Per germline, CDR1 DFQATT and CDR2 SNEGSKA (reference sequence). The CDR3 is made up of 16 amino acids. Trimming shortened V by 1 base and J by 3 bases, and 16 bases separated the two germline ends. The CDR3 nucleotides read TGCAGTGCTAGAGGAGATCAAGGACAGAACAATCAGCCCCAGCATTTT. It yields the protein CSARGDQGQNNQPQHF.

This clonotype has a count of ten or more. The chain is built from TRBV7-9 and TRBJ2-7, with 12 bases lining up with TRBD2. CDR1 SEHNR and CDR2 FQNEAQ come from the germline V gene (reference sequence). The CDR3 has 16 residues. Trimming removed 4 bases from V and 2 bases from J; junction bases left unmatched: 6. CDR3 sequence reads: CASSSSTSGRTYEQYF. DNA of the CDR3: TGTGCCAGCAGCTCTAGCACTAGCGGGAGGACCTACGAGCAGTACTTC.

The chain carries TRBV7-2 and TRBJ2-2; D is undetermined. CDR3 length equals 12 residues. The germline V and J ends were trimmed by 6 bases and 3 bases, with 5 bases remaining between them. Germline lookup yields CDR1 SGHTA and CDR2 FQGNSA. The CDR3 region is CASRQDTGELFF. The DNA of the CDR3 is TGTGCCAGCAGGCAGGACACCGGGGAGCTGTTTTTT.

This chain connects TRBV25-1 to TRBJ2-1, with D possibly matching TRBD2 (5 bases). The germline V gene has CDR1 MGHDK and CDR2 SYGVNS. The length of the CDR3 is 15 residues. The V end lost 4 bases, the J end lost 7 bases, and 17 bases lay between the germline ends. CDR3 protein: CASSVFGLAGNEQFF. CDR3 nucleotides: TGTGCCAGCAGTGTATTTGGTCTAGCTGGGAATGAGCAGTTCTTC.

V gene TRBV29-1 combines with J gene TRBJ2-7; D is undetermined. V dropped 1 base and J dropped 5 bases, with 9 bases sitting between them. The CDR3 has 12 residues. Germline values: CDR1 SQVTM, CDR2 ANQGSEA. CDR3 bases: TGCAGCGTTGAAGTTCCGAGCAACGAGCAGTACTTC. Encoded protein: CSVEVPSNEQYF.

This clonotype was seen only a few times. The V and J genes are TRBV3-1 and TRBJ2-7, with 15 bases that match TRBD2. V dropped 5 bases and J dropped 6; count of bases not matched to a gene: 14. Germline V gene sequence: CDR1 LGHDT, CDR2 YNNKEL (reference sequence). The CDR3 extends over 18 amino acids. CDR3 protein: CASSARDKGLAGGAEQYF. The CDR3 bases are TGTGCCAGCAGCGCTCGGGACAAAGGACTAGCGGGAGGGGCCGAGCAGTACTTC.

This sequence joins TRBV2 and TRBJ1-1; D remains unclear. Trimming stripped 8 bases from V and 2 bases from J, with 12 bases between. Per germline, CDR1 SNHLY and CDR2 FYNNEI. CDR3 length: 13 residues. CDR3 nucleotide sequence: TGTGCCAGCGTTTCGTTAGGCAACACTGAAGCTTTCTTT. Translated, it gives CASVSLGNTEAFF.

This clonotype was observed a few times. In DNA form, the CDR3 reads TGTGCCAGCAGGACAGGGATCCAGCCCCAGCATTTT. Translating gives CASRTGIQPQHF. The chain carries TRBV6-1 and TRBJ1-5, with 7 bases that match TRBD1. The length of the CDR3 is 12 residues. Germline V gene sequence: CDR1 MNHNS, CDR2 SASEGT. V gave up 6 bases and J gave up 7 bases; unmatched junction bases: 3.